A single T cell receptor beta chain is shown here with its context. Its matching antigen is unknown. The CDR3 runs 16 residues. CDR1 is SGHTA and CDR2 is FQGNSA in the germline V gene. The germline V and J ends were trimmed by 6 bases and 2 bases, with 19 bases remaining between them. Method: immunoSEQ multiplex PCR; TCRdb's copy keeps in-frame clones and lacks some. The sample lists approximately 31,000 clones; 84% were seen once. These data are taken from a study of lymphopenia after photon versus proton radiotherapy. Study-wide points: Oligoclonal CD8+ Temra expansion after nadir drove photon patients' diversity drop. Better survival with proton therapy was suggested as possible, not demonstrated. Photon-treated patients lost naive T cells and TCR diversity; proton-treated stayed stable. Post-nadir TCR diversity decline inversely tracked overall survival among those who died.

The sequence was collected from a woman aged 70-85 years with pancreatic cancer. Sequenced material: peripheral blood, taken from a patient treated with proton-based radiotherapy. The chain recombines TRBV7-2 with TRBJ1-2; D might be TRBD1 (5 bases). CDR3 loop: CASSFPDNSLNYGYTF. The CDR3 nucleotides are TGTGCCAGCAGTTTCCCGGACAACTCCTTAAACTATGGCTACACCTTC.